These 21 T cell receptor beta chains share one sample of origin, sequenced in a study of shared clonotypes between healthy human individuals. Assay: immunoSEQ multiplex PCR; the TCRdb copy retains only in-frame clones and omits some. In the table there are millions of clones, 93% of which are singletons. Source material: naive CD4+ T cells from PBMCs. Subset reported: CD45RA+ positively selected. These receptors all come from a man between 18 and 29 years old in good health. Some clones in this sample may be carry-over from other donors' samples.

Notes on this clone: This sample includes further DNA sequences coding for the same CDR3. In DNA form, the CDR3 reads TGCAGCGTGGGCGGGAGAGTTTACAATGAGCAGTTCTTC. As protein: CSVGGRVYNEQFF. This rearrangement joins TRBV29-1 to TRBJ2-1; 7 bases agree with TRBD2. V shed 6 bases, J shed 4 bases, and the junction held 6 bases outside the gene matches. The CDR3 loop spans 13 amino acids. Germline V gene data show CDR1 as SQVTM and CDR2 as ANQGSEA.

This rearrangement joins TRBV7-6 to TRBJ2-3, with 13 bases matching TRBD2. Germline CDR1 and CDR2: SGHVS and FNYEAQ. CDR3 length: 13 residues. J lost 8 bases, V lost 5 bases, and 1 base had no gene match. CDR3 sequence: CASSRLAGGTQYF. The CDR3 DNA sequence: TGTGCCAGCAGCCGACTAGCGGGAGGTACGCAGTATTTT.

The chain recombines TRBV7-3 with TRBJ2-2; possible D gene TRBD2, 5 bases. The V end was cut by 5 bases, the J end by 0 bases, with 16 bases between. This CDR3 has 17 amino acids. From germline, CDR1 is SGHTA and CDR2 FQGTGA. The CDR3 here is CASSHSNKRSNTGELFF. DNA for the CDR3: TGTGCCAGCAGCCATTCTAACAAGCGGTCGAACACCGGGGAGCTGTTTTTT. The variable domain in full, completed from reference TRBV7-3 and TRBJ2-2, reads GAGVSQTPSNKVTEKGKYVELRCDPISGHTALYWYRQSLGQGPEFLIYFQGTGAADDSGLPNDRFFAVRPEGSVSTLKIQRTERGDSAVYLCASSHSNKRSNTGELFFGEGSRLTVL.

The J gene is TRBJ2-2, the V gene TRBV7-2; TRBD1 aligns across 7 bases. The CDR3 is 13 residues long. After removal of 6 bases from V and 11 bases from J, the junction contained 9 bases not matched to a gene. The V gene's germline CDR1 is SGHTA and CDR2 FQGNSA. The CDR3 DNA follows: TGTGCCAGCAGTTCCTACTGGGACAGCGAGCTGTTTTTT. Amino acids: CASSSYWDSELFF. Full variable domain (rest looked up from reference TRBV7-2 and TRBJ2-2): GAGVSQSPSNKVTEKGKDVELRCDPISGHTALYWYRQSLGQGLEFLIYFQGNSAPDKSGLPSDRFSAERTGGSVSTLTIQRTQQEDSAVYLCASSSYWDSELFFGEGSRLTVL.

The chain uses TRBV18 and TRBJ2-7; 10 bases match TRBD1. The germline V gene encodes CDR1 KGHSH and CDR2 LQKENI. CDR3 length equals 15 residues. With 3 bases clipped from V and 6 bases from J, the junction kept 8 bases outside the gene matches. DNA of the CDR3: TGTGCCAGCTCACCCGCCGGGACAGGGGTCGGCGAGCAGTACTTC. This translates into CASSPAGTGVGEQYF.

CDR3 coding DNA: TGTGCCAGCAGCTTAAAACGGGCCGTAGGCGGTGAAAAACTGTTTTTT. It translates to CASSLKRAVGGEKLFF. This rearrangement joins TRBV13 to TRBJ1-4, with no clear D. Germline-derived CDR1 and CDR2 are PRHDT and FYEKMQ (reference sequence). The V end was cut by 2 bases, the J end by 7 bases, with 17 bases between. The CDR3 covers 16 residues.

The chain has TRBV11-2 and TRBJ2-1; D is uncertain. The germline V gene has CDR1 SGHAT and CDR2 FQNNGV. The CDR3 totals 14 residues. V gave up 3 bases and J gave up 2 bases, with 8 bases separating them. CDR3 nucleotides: TGTGCCAGCAGCTTTCCCCACACCTACAATGAGCAGTTCTTC. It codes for CASSFPHTYNEQFF.

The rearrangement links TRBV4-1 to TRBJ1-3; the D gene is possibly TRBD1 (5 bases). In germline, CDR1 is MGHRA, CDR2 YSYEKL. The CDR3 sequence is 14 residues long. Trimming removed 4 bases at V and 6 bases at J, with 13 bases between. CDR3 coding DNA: TGCGCCAGCAGCCGGGACCCGGGGGTAAACACCATATATTTT. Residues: CASSRDPGVNTIYF.

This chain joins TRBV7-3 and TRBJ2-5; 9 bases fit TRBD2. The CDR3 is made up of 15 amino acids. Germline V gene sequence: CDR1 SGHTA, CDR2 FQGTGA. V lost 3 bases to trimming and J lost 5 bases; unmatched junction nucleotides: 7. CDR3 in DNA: TGTGCCAGCAGCTTTATCGCGGGAGGGTTGGAGACCCAGTACTTC. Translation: CASSFIAGGLETQYF. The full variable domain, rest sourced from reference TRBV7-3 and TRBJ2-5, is GAGVSQTPSNKVTEKGKYVELRCDPISGHTALYWYRQSLGQGPEFLIYFQGTGAADDSGLPNDRFFAVRPEGSVSTLKIQRTERGDSAVYLCASSFIAGGLETQYFGPGTRLLVL.

The CDR3 loop is CASSSQPGQGYYEQYF. The CDR3 DNA follows: TGCGCCAGCAGCTCACAACCGGGACAGGGGTACTACGAGCAGTACTTC. The chain carries TRBV5-1 and TRBJ2-7, with 10 bases lining up with TRBD1. Germline CDR1 reads SGHRS; CDR2 reads YFSETQ. The CDR3 contains 16 residues. V lost 3 bases and J lost 3; bases outside the gene matches: 9. The full variable domain, with the rest looked up from reference TRBV5-1 and TRBJ2-7, is KAGVTQTPRYLIKTRGQQVTLSCSPISGHRSVSWYQQTPGQGLQFLFEYFSETQRNKGNFPGRFSGRQFSNSRSEMNVSTLELGDSALYLCASSSQPGQGYYEQYFGPGTRLTVT.

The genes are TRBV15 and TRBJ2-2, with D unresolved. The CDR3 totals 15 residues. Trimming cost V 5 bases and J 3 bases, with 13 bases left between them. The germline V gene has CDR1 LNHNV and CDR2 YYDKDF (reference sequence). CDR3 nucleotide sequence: TGTGCCACCAGCGCCCGGAGTGTCGACACCGGGGAGCTGTTTTTT. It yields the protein CATSARSVDTGELFF.

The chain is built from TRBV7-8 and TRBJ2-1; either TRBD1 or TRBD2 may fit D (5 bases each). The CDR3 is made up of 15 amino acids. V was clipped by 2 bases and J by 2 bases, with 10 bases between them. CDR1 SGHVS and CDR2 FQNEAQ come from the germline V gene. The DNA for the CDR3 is TGTGCCAGCAGCTTAACTATGGGGGCCTACAATGAGCAGTTCTTC. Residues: CASSLTMGAYNEQFF.

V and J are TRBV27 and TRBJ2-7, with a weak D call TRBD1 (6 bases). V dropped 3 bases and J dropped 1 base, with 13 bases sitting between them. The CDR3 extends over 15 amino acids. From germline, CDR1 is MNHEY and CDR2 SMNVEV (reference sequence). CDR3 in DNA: TGTGCCAGCAGTTTCCGACAGGAGCCATCCTACGAGCAGTACTTC. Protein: CASSFRQEPSYEQYF.

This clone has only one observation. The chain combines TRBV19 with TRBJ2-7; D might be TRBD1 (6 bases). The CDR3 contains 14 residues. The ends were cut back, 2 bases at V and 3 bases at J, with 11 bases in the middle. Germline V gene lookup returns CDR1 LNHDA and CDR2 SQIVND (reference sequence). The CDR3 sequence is CASSITSRGYEQYF. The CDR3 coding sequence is TGTGCCAGTAGTATAACGTCCAGGGGCTACGAGCAGTACTTC.

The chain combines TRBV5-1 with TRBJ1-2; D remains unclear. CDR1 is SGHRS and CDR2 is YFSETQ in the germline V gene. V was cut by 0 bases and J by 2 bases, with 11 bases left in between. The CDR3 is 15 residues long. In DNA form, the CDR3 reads TGCGCCAGCAGCTTGGCCGTAGGGCCGAACTATGGCTACACCTTC. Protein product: CASSLAVGPNYGYTF. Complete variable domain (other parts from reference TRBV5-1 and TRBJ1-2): KAGVTQTPRYLIKTRGQQVTLSCSPISGHRSVSWYQQTPGQGLQFLFEYFSETQRNKGNFPGRFSGRQFSNSRSEMNVSTLELGDSALYLCASSLAVGPNYGYTFGSGTRLTVV.

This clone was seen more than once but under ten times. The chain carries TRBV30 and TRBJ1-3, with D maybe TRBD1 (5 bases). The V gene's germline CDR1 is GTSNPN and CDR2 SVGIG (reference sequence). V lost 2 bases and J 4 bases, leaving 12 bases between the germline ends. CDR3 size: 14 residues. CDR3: CAWSIQGLGNTIYF. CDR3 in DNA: TGTGCCTGGAGTATTCAGGGACTGGGAAACACCATATATTTT.

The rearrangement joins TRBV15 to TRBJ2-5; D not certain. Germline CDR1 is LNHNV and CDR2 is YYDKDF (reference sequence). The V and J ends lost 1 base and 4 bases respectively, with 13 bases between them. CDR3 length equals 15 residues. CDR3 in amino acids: CATSRGGLSLETQYF. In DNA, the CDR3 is TGTGCCACCAGCAGAGGGGGTCTTAGCCTAGAGACCCAGTACTTC.

The CDR3 bases are TGTGCCAGCAGCTGGCGGTACTCTGGGGCCAACGTCCTGACTTTC. Protein sequence: CASSWRYSGANVLTF. The chain employs TRBV5-6 and TRBJ2-6, with D unresolved. The germline V and J ends were trimmed by 3 bases and 0 bases, with 7 bases remaining between them. Germline loops: CDR1 SGHDT, CDR2 YYEEEE. The CDR3 spans 15 residues.

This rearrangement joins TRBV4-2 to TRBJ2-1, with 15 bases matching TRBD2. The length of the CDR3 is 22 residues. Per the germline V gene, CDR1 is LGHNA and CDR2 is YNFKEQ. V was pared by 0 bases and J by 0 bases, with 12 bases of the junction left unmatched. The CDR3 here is CASSQEKGTSGRILGSYNEQFF. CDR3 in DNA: TGTGCCAGCAGCCAAGAAAAGGGGACTAGCGGGAGGATTTTAGGCTCCTACAATGAGCAGTTCTTC.

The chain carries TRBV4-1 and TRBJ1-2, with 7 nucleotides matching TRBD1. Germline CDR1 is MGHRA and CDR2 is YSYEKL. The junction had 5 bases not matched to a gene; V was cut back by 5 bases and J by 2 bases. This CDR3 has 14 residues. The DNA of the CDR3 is TGCGCCAGCAGCAATCCGACAGGGAACTATGGCTACACCTTC. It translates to CASSNPTGNYGYTF.

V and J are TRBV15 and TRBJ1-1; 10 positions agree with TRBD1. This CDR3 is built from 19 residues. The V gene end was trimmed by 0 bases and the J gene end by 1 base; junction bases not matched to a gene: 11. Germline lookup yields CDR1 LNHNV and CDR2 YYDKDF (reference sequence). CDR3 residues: CATSRDPWETGGSNTEAFF. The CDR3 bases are TGTGCCACCAGCAGAGACCCTTGGGAGACAGGGGGCTCGAACACTGAAGCTTTCTTT.